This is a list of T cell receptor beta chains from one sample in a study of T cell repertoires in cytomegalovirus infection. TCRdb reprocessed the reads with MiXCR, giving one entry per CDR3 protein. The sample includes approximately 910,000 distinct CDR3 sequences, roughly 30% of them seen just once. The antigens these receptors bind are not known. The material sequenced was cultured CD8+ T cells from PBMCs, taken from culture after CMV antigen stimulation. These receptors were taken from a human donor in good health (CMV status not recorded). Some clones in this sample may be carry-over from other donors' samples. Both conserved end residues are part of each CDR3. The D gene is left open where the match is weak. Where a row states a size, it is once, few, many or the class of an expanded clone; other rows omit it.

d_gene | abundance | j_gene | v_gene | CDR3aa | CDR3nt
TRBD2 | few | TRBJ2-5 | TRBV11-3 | CASSSTSEYQETQYF | TGTGCCAGCAGCTCGACTAGCGAGTACCAAGAGACCCAGTACTTC
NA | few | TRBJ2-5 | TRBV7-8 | CASSSSRGLQETQYF | TGTGCCAGCAGCTCCAGCAGGGGACTCCAAGAGACCCAGTACTTC
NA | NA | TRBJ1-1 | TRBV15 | CATSLYMNTEAFF | TGTGCCACCAGCCTATATATGAACACTGAAGCTTTCTTT
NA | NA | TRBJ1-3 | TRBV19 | CASSILGASGNTIYF | TGTGCCAGTAGTATCCTGGGTGCCTCTGGAAACACCATATATTTT
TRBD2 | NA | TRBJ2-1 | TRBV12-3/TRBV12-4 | CASSFRAGRGTSGGGNEQFF | TGTGCCAGCAGTTTCAGGGCAGGGCGAGGGACTAGCGGGGGTGGTAATGAGCAGTTCTTC
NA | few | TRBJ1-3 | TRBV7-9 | CASSRNPNSGNTIYF | TGTGCCAGCAGCCGGAACCCTAACTCTGGAAACACCATATATTTT
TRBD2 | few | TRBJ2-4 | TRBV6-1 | CASGGKGLAGSQRAKNIQYF | TGTGCCAGCGGCGGAAAGGGACTAGCGGGGTCCCAGAGAGCCAAAAACATTCAGTACTTC
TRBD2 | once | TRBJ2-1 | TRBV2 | CASSGRTYRGGLNEQFF | TGTGCCAGCAGTGGTCGCACCTATCGGGGGGGCCTCAATGAGCAGTTCTTC
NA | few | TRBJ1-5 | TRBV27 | CASSHDGDSNQPQHF | TGTGCCAGCAGCCACGATGGGGATAGCAATCAGCCCCAGCATTTT
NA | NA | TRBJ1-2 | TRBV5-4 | CASSLGVGAYGYTF | TGTGCCAGCAGCTTGGGGGTCGGGGCCTATGGCTACACCTTC
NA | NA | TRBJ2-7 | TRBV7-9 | CASSLAYTQGGDEQYF | TGTGCCAGCAGCTTAGCCTACACCCAAGGCGGGGACGAGCAGTACTTC
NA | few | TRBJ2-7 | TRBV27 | CASSLNPLREQYF | TGTGCCAGCAGTTTAAACCCCCTTCGGGAGCAGTACTTC
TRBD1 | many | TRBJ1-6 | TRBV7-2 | CASSSAGTGPSPLHF | TGTGCCAGCAGCTCCGCCGGGACAGGACCCTCACCCCTCCACTTT
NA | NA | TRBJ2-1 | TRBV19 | CASSIEGRNEQFF | TGTGCCAGTAGTATAGAGGGGAGGAATGAGCAGTTCTTC
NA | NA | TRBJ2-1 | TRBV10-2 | CASSELEPGQFF | TGCGCCAGCAGTGAATTGGAACCGGGGCAGTTCTTC
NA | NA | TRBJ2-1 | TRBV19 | CASSLILNEQFF | TGTGCCAGTAGTTTGATCCTTAATGAGCAGTTCTTC
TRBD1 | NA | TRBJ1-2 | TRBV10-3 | CAISENRGQGYGYTF | TGTGCCATCAGTGAAAACAGGGGGCAAGGCTATGGCTACACCTTC
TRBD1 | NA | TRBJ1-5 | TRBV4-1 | CASSLSRAGGSQPQHF | TGCGCCAGCAGCCTATCTCGGGCAGGGGGTAGTCAGCCCCAGCATTTT
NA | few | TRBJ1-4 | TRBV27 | CASRVRGPNEKLFF | TGTGCCAGCAGGGTTAGGGGTCCTAATGAAAAACTGTTTTTT
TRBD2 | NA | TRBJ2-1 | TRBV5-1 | CASSLEAGAADEQFF | TGCGCCAGCAGCTTGGAAGCGGGGGCGGCCGATGAGCAGTTCTTC
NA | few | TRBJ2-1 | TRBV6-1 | CASEPGPHNEQFF | TGTGCCAGCGAGCCGGGACCTCACAATGAGCAGTTCTTC
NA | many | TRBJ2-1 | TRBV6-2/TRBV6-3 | CASSYGYEQFF | TGTGCCAGCAGTTATGGGTACGAGCAGTTCTTC
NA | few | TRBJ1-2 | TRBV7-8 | CASSLETAVSNYGYTF | TGTGCCAGCAGCTTAGAGACGGCAGTTTCTAACTATGGCTACACCTTC
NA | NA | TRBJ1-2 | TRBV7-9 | CASSPQIANYGYTF | TGTGCCAGCAGCCCCCAGATAGCTAACTATGGCTACACCTTC
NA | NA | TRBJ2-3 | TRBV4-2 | CASSQDSGDTDTQYF | TGTGCCAGCAGCCAAGATTCAGGGGACACAGATACGCAGTATTTT
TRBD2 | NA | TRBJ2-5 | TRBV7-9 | CASIAGGGWQETQYF | TGTGCCAGCATCGCCGGGGGGGGCTGGCAAGAGACCCAGTACTTC
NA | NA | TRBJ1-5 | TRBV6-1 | CASSEALGRLALQHF | TGTGCCAGCAGTGAAGCGCTGGGACGCCTTGCGCTCCAGCATTTT
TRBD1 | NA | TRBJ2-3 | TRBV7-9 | CASSLADLTGLGDTQYF | TGTGCCAGCAGCTTAGCGGATTTGACAGGGTTGGGTGATACGCAGTATTTT
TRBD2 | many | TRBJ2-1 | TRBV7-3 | CASSPGLARYNEQFF | TGTGCCAGCAGCCCCGGACTAGCGCGGTACAATGAGCAGTTCTTC
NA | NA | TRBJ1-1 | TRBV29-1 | CSVVLHGSNTEAFF | TGCAGCGTAGTCTTACACGGGTCGAACACTGAAGCTTTCTTT
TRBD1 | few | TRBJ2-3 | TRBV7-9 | CASSLDKVGQGKDF | TGTGCCAGCAGCTTGGATAAAGTTGGACAGGGAAAGGATTTT
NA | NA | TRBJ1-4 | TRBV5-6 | CASSHTGRDNEKLFF | TGTGCCAGCAGCCATACAGGGCGGGATAATGAAAAACTGTTTTTT
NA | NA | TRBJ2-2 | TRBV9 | CASSAEDTGELFF | TGTGCCAGCAGCGCCGAAGATACCGGGGAGCTGTTTTTT
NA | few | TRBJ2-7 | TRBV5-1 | CASSLERRQVGPEQYF | TGCGCCAGCAGCTTGGAAAGGCGTCAGGTCGGACCCGAGCAGTACTTC
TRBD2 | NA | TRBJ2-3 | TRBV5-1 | CASILTSGGPRHTQYF | TGCGCCAGCATCCTGACTAGCGGGGGACCTAGACATACGCAGTATTTT
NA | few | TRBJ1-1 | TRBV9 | CASSVAGAAGMNTEAFF | TGTGCCAGCAGCGTAGCGGGGGCGGCAGGGATGAACACTGAAGCTTTCTTT
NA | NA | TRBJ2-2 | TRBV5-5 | CASSSISVVGELFF | TGTGCCAGCAGCTCCATTAGTGTGGTCGGGGAGCTGTTTTTT
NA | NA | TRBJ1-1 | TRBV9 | CASSVKVGQAHTEAFF | TGTGCCAGCAGCGTTAAAGTGGGGCAAGCCCACACTGAAGCTTTCTTT
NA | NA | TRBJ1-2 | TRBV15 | CATSRDFAGMDGYTF | TGTGCCACCAGCAGAGATTTCGCAGGGATGGATGGCTACACCTTC
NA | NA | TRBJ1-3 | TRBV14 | CASSQEKQRGNTIYF | TGTGCCAGCAGCCAAGAAAAACAGCGTGGAAACACCATATATTTT
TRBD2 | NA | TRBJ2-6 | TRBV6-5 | CASSLGTRVYSGANVLTF | TGTGCCAGCAGTTTGGGGACTAGAGTCTACTCTGGGGCCAACGTCCTGACTTTC
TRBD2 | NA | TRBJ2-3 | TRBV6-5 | CASSALAGFTDTQYF | TGTGCCAGCAGTGCTCTAGCGGGGTTCACAGATACGCAGTATTTT
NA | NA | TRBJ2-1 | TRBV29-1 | CSVVWTTYNEQFF | TGCAGCGTTGTTTGGACCACCTACAATGAGCAGTTCTTC
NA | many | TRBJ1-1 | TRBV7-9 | CASSAGGDTEAFF | TGTGCCAGCAGCGCCGGAGGCGACACTGAAGCTTTCTTT
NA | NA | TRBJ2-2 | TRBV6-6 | CASSYSDPANSTGELFF | TGTGCCAGCAGTTACTCGGACCCGGCGAACAGCACCGGGGAGCTGTTTTTT
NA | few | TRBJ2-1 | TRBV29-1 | CSVAGTRAASGSSYNEQFF | TGCAGCGTCGCCGGGACACGGGCGGCTAGCGGAAGCTCCTACAATGAGCAGTTCTTC
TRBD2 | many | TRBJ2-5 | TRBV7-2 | CASSKRPGGRETQYF | TGTGCCAGCAGCAAAAGACCGGGAGGAAGGGAGACCCAGTACTTC
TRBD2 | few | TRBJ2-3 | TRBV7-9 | CASSGPGLAALDTQYF | TGTGCCAGCAGCGGCCCGGGACTAGCGGCCCTCGATACGCAGTATTTT
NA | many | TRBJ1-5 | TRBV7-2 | CASSLRGEFSNQPQHF | TGTGCCAGCAGCTTGAGAGGGGAATTTAGCAATCAGCCCCAGCATTTT
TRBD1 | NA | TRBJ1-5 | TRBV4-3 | CASSPSTGSNQPQHF | TGCGCCAGCAGCCCCTCGACAGGGAGCAATCAGCCCCAGCATTTT
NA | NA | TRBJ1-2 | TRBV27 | CASSFFGGRYGYTF | TGTGCCAGCAGTTTCTTCGGGGGGCGGTATGGCTACACCTTC
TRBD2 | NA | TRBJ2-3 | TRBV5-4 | CASSLEPGTSVEDTQYF | TGTGCCAGCAGCTTGGAACCCGGGACTAGCGTCGAGGATACGCAGTATTTT
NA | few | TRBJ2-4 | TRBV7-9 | CASSLEDVNIQYF | TGTGCCAGCAGCTTAGAGGACGTAAACATTCAGTACTTC
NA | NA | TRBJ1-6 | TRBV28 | CASSLAGSRMSSYNSPLHF | TGTGCCAGCAGTTTGGCAGGATCCCGGATGAGCTCCTATAATTCACCCCTCCACTTT
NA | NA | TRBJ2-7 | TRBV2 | CASRGNQAESYEQYF | TGTGCCAGCAGGGGAAATCAAGCGGAGTCCTACGAGCAGTACTTC